The subject of this entry is one T cell receptor beta chain. The record originates from a study of blood T cell repertoires in COVID-19. About the research overall: Samples taken during acute and convalescent COVID-19 were collected in the United States, Italy and Spain. T cells, B-cell-depleted T cells, or PBMCs supplied cDNA or gDNA.

Authors' methods: Quantification of nucleated cells was approximated via reference gene primer amplification. The protocol was immunoSEQ multiplex PCR, while the TCRdb copy is restricted to in-frame clones and leaves out a portion. The V and J calls and clone size are taken from that table; D and trimming were inferred from the DNA. The table includes some 390,000 clones, around 87% detected once. The trim removed 5 bases at V and 7 bases at J, leaving 11 bases unmatched. CDR3 length: 15 residues. Germline values: CDR1 SGHTA, CDR2 FQGNSA. The TCR originated in a human donor in a cohort sampled during active COVID-19. Specimen: peripheral blood. The rearrangement links TRBV7-2 to TRBJ1-2; 9 bases map to TRBD1. The CDR3 DNA follows: TGTGCCAGCAGCGGTCCCCGGGACAGGGTTGCTGGCTACACCTTC. Translating gives CASSGPRDRVAGYTF.